The rows below give T cell receptor beta chains drawn from one sample of a study of blood T cell repertoires in COVID-19. This table comes from immunoSEQ multiplex PCR, and its TCRdb copy is limited to in-frame clones, with some not included. This sample has about 95,000 clones, with 70% to 85% found just once. The material sequenced was peripheral blood. Every receptor here comes from a human donor in a cohort sampled during active COVID-19. The CDR3 runs from the conserved cysteine through the conserved F or W. The D gene is left open where the match is weak. The size field is filled for only some rows; it gives once, few, many or a size class.

TGTGCCAGCAGTCCCCGTTATTCTAGCGGGAGCGTCGTGAGCGAGCAGTACTTC | CASSPRYSSGSVVSEQYF | TRBV6-6 | NA | TRBJ2-7 | TRBD2
TGTGCCAGCAGTTGGCAGACGGGGAACATTCAGTACTTC | CASSWQTGNIQYF | TRBV6-4 | NA | TRBJ2-4 | NA
TGTGCCAGCAGTCCCGGGGAACTCTCTAATGAAAAACTGTTTTTT | CASSPGELSNEKLFF | TRBV27 | NA | TRBJ1-4 | NA
TGTGCCAGCAGTTTCGGTCTGAACACTGAAGCTTTCTTT | CASSFGLNTEAFF | TRBV12-3/TRBV12-4 | NA | TRBJ1-1 | NA
TGCGCCAGCAGAACCGGGACAGTCTCCTACGAGCAGTACTTC | CASRTGTVSYEQYF | TRBV5-1 | many | TRBJ2-7 | TRBD1
TGCGCCAGCAGTGACCGGACAGGGGGGACCGTAGACAACGAGCAGTACTTC | CASSDRTGGTVDNEQYF | TRBV10-1 | NA | TRBJ2-7 | TRBD1
TGTGCCAGCCTACCGGGACAGGGGTCGTTTGGCTACACCTTC | CASLPGQGSFGYTF | TRBV6-5 | NA | TRBJ1-2 | TRBD1
TGTGCCAGCAGTTTGACCGGGACTAGCGGGGGGCCCACAGATACGCAGTATTTT | CASSLTGTSGGPTDTQYF | TRBV7-2 | few | TRBJ2-3 | TRBD2
TGTGCCAGCAGCCAGGCCGGGTATGGCAATCAGCCCCAGCATTTT | CASSQAGYGNQPQHF | TRBV16 | NA | TRBJ1-5 | NA
TGTGCCAGCAGCTTGGCACAGGTATCACCCCTCCACTTT | CASSLAQVSPLHF | TRBV5-6 | few | TRBJ1-6 | NA
TGCAGTGCTAGTTCCCTCTCGAGCTCCTATAATTCACCCCTCCACTTT | CSASSLSSSYNSPLHF | TRBV20-1 | NA | TRBJ1-6 | NA
TGTGCCAGCAGCTCCTCGGGTGGGGGCAATGGCTACACCTTC | CASSSSGGGNGYTF | TRBV9 | NA | TRBJ1-2 | NA
TGTGCCAGCAGCGTAGGGCCCGGCGGGACAGGGACAACCATGAACACTGAAGCTTTCTTT | CASSVGPGGTGTTMNTEAFF | TRBV9 | once | TRBJ1-1 | TRBD1
TGCGCCAGCAGCTCGACTAGCGGGGGAAAAGAGACCCAGTACTTC | CASSSTSGGKETQYF | TRBV4-1 | NA | TRBJ2-5 | TRBD2
TGTGCCAGCAGCCTACCCCCAGCTAGCGGGAGTGGGAGTGAGCAGTTCTTC | CASSLPPASGSGSEQFF | TRBV11-3 | NA | TRBJ2-1 | TRBD2
TGTGCCACCAGCAGAGACGGGACAGGGGCCTACGAGCAGTACTTC | CATSRDGTGAYEQYF | TRBV15 | NA | TRBJ2-7 | TRBD1
TGTGCCAGCAGCTTTTACAGCCTGAGCACAGATACGCAGTATTTT | CASSFYSLSTDTQYF | TRBV5-5 | NA | TRBJ2-3 | NA
TGCAGCGTTGTGGGCGACAGGGGAATCTATGGCTACACCTTC | CSVVGDRGIYGYTF | TRBV29-1 | NA | TRBJ1-2 | TRBD1
TGTGCCAGCTCCTCCCGGACTAGCCTCGTCACAGATACGCAGTATTTT | CASSSRTSLVTDTQYF | TRBV2 | few | TRBJ2-3 | TRBD2
TGTGCCAGCAGCCGGACTAGTCGAAAAGAGACCCAGTACTTC | CASSRTSRKETQYF | TRBV6-2/TRBV6-3 | NA | TRBJ2-5 | TRBD2
TGTGCCAGCAGCCAAGTTACCGGGAGGACCACAGATACGCAGTATTTT | CASSQVTGRTTDTQYF | TRBV3-1/TRBV3-2 | NA | TRBJ2-3 | TRBD2
TGTGCCAGCAGTTACCGAGCCGGTCCCTACGAGCAGTACTTC | CASSYRAGPYEQYF | TRBV6-5 | NA | TRBJ2-7 | NA
TGTGCCAGCAGCCTCTACGGGGGTGAGCAGTTCTTC | CASSLYGGEQFF | TRBV14 | NA | TRBJ2-1 | NA
TGTGCCAGCTCCCTGGTAAGCGGGAACTACGAGCAGTACTTC | CASSLVSGNYEQYF | TRBV6-6 | NA | TRBJ2-7 | TRBD2